This T cell receptor (beta chain) was documented in a study of T-cell reconstitution after alpha-beta-depleted transplantation in children. Preparation of the TCRbeta library involved a method that used unique molecular identifiers. TCRdb re-derived calls from the PCR reads in MiXCR, one entry per CDR3 protein. The repertoire holds 640,000 or so distinct CDR3 sequences, with about 15% as singletons. The V and J ends lost 1 base and 4 bases respectively, with 13 bases between them. The CDR3 runs 15 residues. Germline loops: CDR1 DFQATT, CDR2 SNEGSKA (reference sequence). In this sample, this clonotype turned up a few times.

This TCR came from a human donor who donated a stem cell graft to a child with acute myeloid leukemia. The chain uses TRBV20-1 and TRBJ2-2; possible D gene TRBD2, 7 bases. The sequenced sample was PBMCs from the stem cell graft donor, obtained from the stem cell graft. The CDR3 sequence: CSARVGGAGTGELFF. CDR3 bases: TGCAGTGCTAGAGTAGGGGGGGCCGGCACCGGGGAGCTGTTTTTT.